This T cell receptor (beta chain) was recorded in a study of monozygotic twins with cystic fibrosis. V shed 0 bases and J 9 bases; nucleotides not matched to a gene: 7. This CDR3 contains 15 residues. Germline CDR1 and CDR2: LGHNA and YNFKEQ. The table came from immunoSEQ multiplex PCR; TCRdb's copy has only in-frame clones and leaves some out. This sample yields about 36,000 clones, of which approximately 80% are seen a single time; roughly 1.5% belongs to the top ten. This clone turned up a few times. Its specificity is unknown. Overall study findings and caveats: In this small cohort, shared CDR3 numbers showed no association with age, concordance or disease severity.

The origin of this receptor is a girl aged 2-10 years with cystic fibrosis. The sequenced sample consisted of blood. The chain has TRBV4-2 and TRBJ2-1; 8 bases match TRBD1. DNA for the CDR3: TGTGCCAGCAGCCAAGAGCGCAGGGGGCGCGGTGAGCAGTTCTTC. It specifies CASSQERRGRGEQFF.